Shown below are 12 T cell receptor beta chains from a single sample sequenced in a study of vaccination effects on CD4 cells after COVID-19. Produced via immunoSEQ multiplex PCR; TCRdb's table is partial and in-frame only. The sample yields some 66,000 clones, less than 80% seen once. Their target antigens are unknown. When around nine days of culture had elapsed, CD4+ T cells were isolated. Either the BNT162b2 or mRNA-1273 vaccine was given to participants in two doses. The material sequenced was CD4+ T cells from PBMCs cultured without peptide, taken after COVID-19 vaccination. The receptors were gathered from a human donor who received a COVID-19 vaccine.

The CDR3 DNA sequence: TGTGCCTGGGTCTCGAAGGACACCACCTACAATGAGCAGTTCTTC. Its translation: CAWVSKDTTYNEQFF. The J gene is TRBJ2-1, the V gene TRBV30; maybe TRBD1 (5 bases). Germline V gives CDR1 GTSNPN, CDR2 SVGIG (reference sequence). The V and J ends lost 5 bases and 2 bases respectively, with 16 bases between them. The CDR3 extends over 15 amino acids.

The chain is built from TRBV9 and TRBJ1-1, with TRBD1 matching 8 bases. V shed 4 bases, J shed 5 bases, and the junction held 10 bases outside the gene matches. The CDR3 has 15 amino acids. Germline CDR1 reads SGDLS; CDR2 reads YYNGEE. Here the CDR3 DNA reads TGTGCCAGCAGCCCGCGGCAGGGGGCATGGACTGAAGCTTTCTTT. Translated: CASSPRQGAWTEAFF.

This clone occurred a few times. The chain carries TRBV19 and TRBJ2-4; TRBD1 matches at 7 bases. This CDR3 is 15 amino acids long. CDR1 is LNHDA and CDR2 is SQIVND in the germline V gene (reference sequence). After removal of 2 bases from V and 8 bases from J, the junction contained 9 bases not matched to a gene. The CDR3 DNA is TGTGCCAGTAGTATAAACAGGGGATTTAGGGACATTCAGTACTTC. Protein: CASSINRGFRDIQYF. Full variable domain (rest looked up from reference TRBV19 and TRBJ2-4): DGGITQSPKYLFRKEGQNVTLSCEQNLNHDAMYWYRQDPGQGLRLIYYSQIVNDFQKGDIAEGYSVSREKKESFPLTVTSAQKNPTAFYLCASSINRGFRDIQYFGAGTRLSVL.

This clone was counted once. V usage is TRBV18 and J usage is TRBJ1-3, with D uncertain. Germline assignment: CDR1 KGHSH and CDR2 LQKENI. Trimming cost V 6 bases and J 2 bases, with 14 bases left between them. The CDR3 length is 15 residues. The CDR3 here is CASSRIQGPGNTIYF. Here the CDR3 DNA reads TGTGCCAGCTCGCGGATTCAAGGGCCTGGAAACACCATATATTTT.

This chain uses TRBV2 with TRBJ1-4; D ambiguous. Trimming pared 1 base from V and 10 bases from J, leaving 10 bases between. The CDR3 has 13 amino acids. Germline CDR1 and CDR2: SNHLY and FYNNEI. The CDR3 loop is CASSEDEGGKLFF. CDR3 nucleotides: TGTGCCAGCAGTGAAGATGAGGGTGGAAAACTGTTTTTT.

This clone was recorded a few times. This chain connects TRBV7-7 to TRBJ2-5; tentative D call: TRBD2 (6 bases). V was shortened by 1 base and J by 4 bases, with 13 bases between the two germline ends. The CDR3 is made up of 15 amino acids. Germline values: CDR1 SSHAT, CDR2 FNYEAQ (reference sequence). The DNA for the CDR3 is TGTGCCAGCAGCTTAGGGGGGACTGTTGGAGAGACCCAGTACTTC. Translated: CASSLGGTVGETQYF.

This chain connects TRBV19 to TRBJ1-5, with 10 bases fitting TRBD1. CDR1 and CDR2 (germline): LNHDA, SQIVND (reference sequence). The CDR3 is 14 amino acids. V was pared by 5 bases and J by 5 bases, with 3 bases of the junction left unmatched. CDR3 protein: CASSPGQGYQPQHF. CDR3 coding DNA: TGTGCCAGTAGTCCGGGACAGGGGTATCAGCCCCAGCATTTT.

The chain employs TRBV23-1 and TRBJ2-7, with D possibly being TRBD1 (5 bases). TRBV23-1 is an ORF; its function is uncertain. Trimming pared 0 bases from V and 6 bases from J, leaving 18 bases between. The CDR3 is 16 amino acids. The CDR3 spells CASSQSESGAEREQYV. The CDR3 coding sequence is TGCGCCAGCAGTCAATCGGAATCTGGGGCCGAACGCGAGCAGTACGTC.

J is TRBJ2-5 and V is TRBV7-2; 7 bases align to TRBD2. V gave up 0 bases and J gave up 7 bases; unmatched junction bases: 17. Germline CDR1 SGHTA, CDR2 FQGNSA. The length of the CDR3 is 18 residues. CDR3 residues: CASSLAGSARQWGGTQYF. For the CDR3, the DNA is TGTGCCAGCAGCTTAGCAGGGTCCGCGCGGCAATGGGGGGGGACCCAGTACTTC.

This clone was detected once. The gene calls are TRBV11-2 and TRBJ2-3, with D perhaps matching TRBD1 or TRBD2 (5 bases each). V lost 1 base and J 8 bases, leaving 16 bases between the germline ends. CDR3 length: 15 residues. Germline V lookup: CDR1 SGHAT, CDR2 FQNNGV. CDR3 loop: CASSLVGTTLGTQYF. In DNA form, the CDR3 reads TGTGCCAGCAGCTTAGTTGGGACCACCTTGGGTACGCAGTATTTT.

The chain uses TRBV4-1 and TRBJ2-5; D is undetermined. Germline V gene lookup returns CDR1 MGHRA and CDR2 YSYEKL. Between the trimmed V and J ends, which lost 0 bases and 1 base, there was a span of 15 bases. CDR3 length: 17 amino acids. The CDR3 is CASSQDPPGQIQETQYF. CDR3 nucleotide sequence: TGCGCCAGCAGCCAAGATCCCCCCGGGCAGATCCAAGAGACCCAGTACTTC.

The V and J genes are TRBV7-2 and TRBJ2-3; tentatively, D is TRBD2 (6 bases). V dropped 1 base and J dropped 2 bases, with 13 bases sitting between them. This CDR3 contains 16 residues. Germline CDR1 SGHTA, CDR2 FQGNSA. CDR3 in amino acids: CASSLVAGTLTDTQYF. The CDR3 bases are TGTGCCAGCAGCTTAGTTGCGGGGACCCTCACAGATACGCAGTATTTT.